The 10 T cell receptor beta chains below all came from one sample that was sequenced in a study of blood T cells in healthy people across ages. Primers used in a second PCR of roughly 6 to 11 cycles were a sample-barcoded 5' primer and a J-beta primer mix. Via MiXCR, TCRdb re-called the 5' RACE reads, giving one row per CDR3 protein. This sample carries hundreds of thousands of distinct CDR3 sequences, about 28% of them seen once, and the ten largest clones take roughly 14%. Sequencing was done on a sample of blood. These receptors were collected from a woman aged 80 or older in good health.

In its sample, this clonotype was seen many times. This chain connects TRBV20-1 to TRBJ2-3; D perhaps matches TRBD2 (6 bases). V was clipped by 3 bases and J by 6 bases, with 16 bases between them. This CDR3 contains 14 residues. Germline CDR1 is DFQATT and CDR2 is SNEGSKA (reference sequence). Here the CDR3 reads CSARSGGAGDTQYF. The CDR3 coding sequence is TGCAGTGCTAGGTCTGGCGGGGCAGGGGATACGCAGTATTTT.

In its sample, this clonotype was seen many times. V and J are TRBV3-1 and TRBJ2-1, with TRBD1 matching 9 bases. V gave up 4 bases and J gave up 12 bases; unmatched junction bases: 13. The CDR3 runs 15 residues. From germline, CDR1 is LGHDT and CDR2 YNNKEL (reference sequence). The CDR3 protein is CASSPTGQGVLGQFF. DNA for the CDR3: TGTGCCAGCAGCCCCACGGGACAGGGCGTCTTGGGGCAGTTCTTC.

In the case of this clonotype: This sequence may be a read error, since a much larger clone differs from it by one base. V gene TRBV5-1 combines with J gene TRBJ2-3, with 7 bases matching TRBD1. The germline gives CDR1 SGHRS, CDR2 YFSETQ. The CDR3 covers 14 residues. The V segment lost 10 bases and the J segment 1 base; nucleotides outside the gene matches: 9. This CDR3 reads CAGTLGGGTDTQYF. In DNA form, the CDR3 reads TGCGCCGGCACTTTAGGGGGCGGCACAGATACGCAGTATTTT.

This clonotype was found many times. This chain connects TRBV2 to TRBJ1-2; 7 bases line up with TRBD1. CDR3 length: 14 residues. V gave up 6 bases and J gave up 7 bases; unmatched junction bases: 11. The V gene's germline CDR1 is SNHLY and CDR2 FYNNEI. For the CDR3, the DNA is TGTGCCAGCAGACAGGGGCCGGAAAGCTCTGGCTACACCTTC. Its translation is CASRQGPESSGYTF. Looking up the rest from reference TRBV2 and TRBJ1-2 gives the full variable domain: EPEVTQTPSHQVTQMGQEVILRCVPISNHLYFYWYRQILGQKVEFLVSFYNNEISEKSEIFDDQFSVERPDGSNFTLKIRSTKLEDSAMYFCASRQGPESSGYTFGSGTRLTVV.

Ten or more counts support this clonotype. The CDR3 DNA follows: TGCAGCGCACTACAGGGTTCCCCCAATCAGCCCCAGCATTTT. It is translated as CSALQGSPNQPQHF. The J gene is TRBJ1-5, the V gene TRBV29-1; perhaps TRBD1 as D (6 bases). V lost 7 bases to trimming and J lost 3 bases, with 16 bases between them. The CDR3 is 14 residues long. Per the germline V gene, CDR1 is SQVTM and CDR2 is ANQGSEA.

This clonotype was detected many times. The chain carries TRBV5-1 and TRBJ2-3; 7 bases match TRBD2. Germline V CDR1 and CDR2: SGHRS, YFSETQ. V was pared by 4 bases and J by 2 bases, with 10 bases of the junction left unmatched. The CDR3 is made up of 16 amino acids. The CDR3 reads CASSHNRGRTTDTQYF. The CDR3 DNA reads as TGCGCCAGCAGCCACAATCGCGGGAGAACCACAGATACGCAGTATTTT.

Worth noting for this clonotype: A much larger clone sits a single nucleotide away, making a read error possible. The CDR3 region is CASSQDLSDEQYF. The CDR3 region has the DNA TGCGCCAGCAGCCAAGATTTGAGCGACGAGCAGTACTTC. The J gene is TRBJ2-7, the V gene TRBV4-3; D remains ambiguous. This CDR3 contains 13 residues. Germline loops: CDR1 LGHNA, CDR2 YSLEER. Trimming removed 0 bases from V and 5 bases from J, with 8 bases in between.

Note on this clonotype: A single base separates this from a much larger clone, so it may be a read error. The genes are TRBV6-5 and TRBJ1-2; D is possibly TRBD1 (6 bases). The germline CDR1 and CDR2 sequences are MNHEY and SVGAGI. The CDR3 totals 15 residues. V shed 7 bases and J shed 3 bases, with 18 bases lying between them. The CDR3 sequence: CASMRGAMVDYGYTF. As DNA, the CDR3 is TGTGCCAGCATGAGGGGGGCCATGGTCGACTATGGCTACACCTTC.

This clonotype showed up just once. The gene calls are TRBV10-3 and TRBJ2-1; 8 positions agree with TRBD2. This CDR3 comprises 13 residues. Germline V lookup: CDR1 ENHRY, CDR2 SYGVKD. The J segment lost 6 bases and the V segment lost 10 bases, leaving 8 bases of the junction unmatched. The CDR3 DNA sequence: TGTGCCACTTTTGCCGGGACTAGCAATGAGCAGTTCTTC. Translated, it gives CATFAGTSNEQFF.

This clonotype came up many times. A much larger clone sits a single nucleotide away, making a read error possible. V usage is TRBV7-2 and J usage is TRBJ2-5; maybe TRBD2 (5 bases). Trimming pared 5 bases from V and 11 bases from J, leaving 18 bases between. Germline assignment: CDR1 SGHTA and CDR2 FQGNSA. This CDR3 is built from 13 residues. CDR3 sequence reads: CASSLRTQNEQYF. The CDR3 coding sequence is TGTGCCAGCAGCCTCCGGACTCAGAATGAGCAGTACTTC.